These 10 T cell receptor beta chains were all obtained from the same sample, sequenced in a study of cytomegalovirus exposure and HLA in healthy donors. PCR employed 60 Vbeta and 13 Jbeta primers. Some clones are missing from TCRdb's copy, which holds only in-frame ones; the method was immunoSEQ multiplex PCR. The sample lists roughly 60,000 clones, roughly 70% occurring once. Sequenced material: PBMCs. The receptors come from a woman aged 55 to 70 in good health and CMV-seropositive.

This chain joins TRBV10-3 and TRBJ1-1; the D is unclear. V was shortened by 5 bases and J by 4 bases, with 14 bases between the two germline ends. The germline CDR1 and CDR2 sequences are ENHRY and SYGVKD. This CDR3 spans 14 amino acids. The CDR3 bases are TGTGCCATCAGTAAAGTAGCCGACTTCACTGAAGCTTTCTTT. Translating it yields CAISKVADFTEAFF.

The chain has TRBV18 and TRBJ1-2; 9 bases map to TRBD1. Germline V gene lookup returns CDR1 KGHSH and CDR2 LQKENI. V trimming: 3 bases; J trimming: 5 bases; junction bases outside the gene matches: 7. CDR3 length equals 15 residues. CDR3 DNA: TGTGCCAGCTCACCGGGACAGGGAACTTCATATGGCTACACCTTC. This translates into CASSPGQGTSYGYTF.

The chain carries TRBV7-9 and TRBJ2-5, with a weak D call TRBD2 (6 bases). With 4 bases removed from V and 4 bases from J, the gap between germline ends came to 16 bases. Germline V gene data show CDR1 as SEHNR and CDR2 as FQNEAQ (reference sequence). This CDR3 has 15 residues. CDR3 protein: CASSWDPGLTETQYF. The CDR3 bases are TGTGCCAGCAGCTGGGACCCGGGACTTACAGAGACCCAGTACTTC.

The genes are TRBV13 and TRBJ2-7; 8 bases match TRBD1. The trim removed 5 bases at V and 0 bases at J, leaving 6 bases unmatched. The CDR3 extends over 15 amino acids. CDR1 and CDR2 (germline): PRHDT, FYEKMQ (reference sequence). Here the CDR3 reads CASSPDRDSSYEQYF. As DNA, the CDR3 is TGTGCCAGCAGCCCGGACAGGGATAGCTCCTACGAGCAGTACTTC.

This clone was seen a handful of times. CDR3 sequence (DNA): TGTGCCAGCAGCTTGGGATACCCAGGGCTTACCGGCGAGCAGTACTTC. The encoded protein is CASSLGYPGLTGEQYF. This sequence joins TRBV5-5 and TRBJ2-7; maybe TRBD1 (5 bases). The CDR3 totals 16 residues. CDR1 and CDR2 (germline): SGHKS, YYEKEE (reference sequence). V lost 0 bases and J 6 bases, leaving 19 bases between the germline ends.

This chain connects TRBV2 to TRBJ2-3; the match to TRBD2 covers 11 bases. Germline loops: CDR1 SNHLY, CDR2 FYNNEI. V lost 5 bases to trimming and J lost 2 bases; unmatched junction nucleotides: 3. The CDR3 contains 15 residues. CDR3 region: CASSIAGGNTDTQYF. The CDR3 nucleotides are TGTGCCAGCAGTATAGCGGGGGGGAACACAGATACGCAGTATTTT.

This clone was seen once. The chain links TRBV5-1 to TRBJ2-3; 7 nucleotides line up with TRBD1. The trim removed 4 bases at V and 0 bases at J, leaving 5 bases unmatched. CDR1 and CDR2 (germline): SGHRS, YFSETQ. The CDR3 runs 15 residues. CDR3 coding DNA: TGCGCCAGCAGCATACAGGGGTCTAGCACAGATACGCAGTATTTT. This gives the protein CASSIQGSSTDTQYF.

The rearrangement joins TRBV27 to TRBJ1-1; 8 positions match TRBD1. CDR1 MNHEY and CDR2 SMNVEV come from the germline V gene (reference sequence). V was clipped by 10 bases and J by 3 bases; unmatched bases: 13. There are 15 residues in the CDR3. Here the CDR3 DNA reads TGTGCCACCGAACCTTTACAGGGGGGGGACACTGAAGCTTTCTTT. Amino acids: CATEPLQGGDTEAFF.

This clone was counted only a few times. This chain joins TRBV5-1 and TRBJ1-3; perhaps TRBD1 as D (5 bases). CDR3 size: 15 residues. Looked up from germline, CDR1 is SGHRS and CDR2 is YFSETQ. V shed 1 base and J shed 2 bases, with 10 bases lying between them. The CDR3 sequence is CASSLYPTAGNTIYF. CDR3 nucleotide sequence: TGCGCCAGCAGCTTGTACCCGACAGCTGGAAACACCATATATTTT.

The CDR3 DNA sequence: TGTGCCAGCGAAATGATGGGACAGGGCAATTCACCCCTCCACTTT. This encodes CASEMMGQGNSPLHF. The V and J genes are TRBV2 and TRBJ1-6; TRBD1 agrees at 9 bases. V shed 8 bases and J 7 bases; nucleotides not matched to a gene: 9. The germline gives CDR1 SNHLY, CDR2 FYNNEI. The CDR3 extends over 15 amino acids.